This TCR beta chain came from a study of T cell changes during pregnancy in multiple sclerosis. This CDR3 has 13 amino acids. Germline CDR1 MGHDK, CDR2 SYGVNS. V lost 4 bases to trimming and J lost 4 bases; unmatched junction nucleotides: 3. The count of this clone is one. The data were produced by immunoSEQ multiplex PCR, yet TCRdb's version contains in-frame clones alone and is incomplete. This table holds about 36,000 clones, around nine tenths found once. The chain recombines TRBV25-1 with TRBJ1-1, with 7 bases lining up with TRBD1. This clonotype was sampled from a female donor with multiple sclerosis, enrolled in a pregnancy study. The specimen comprised CD8+ T cells from peripheral blood mononuclear cells, sampled in the third trimester of pregnancy. CDR3 sequence reads: CASSATGATEAFF. CDR3 coding DNA: TGTGCCAGCAGTGCTACAGGGGCCACTGAAGCTTTCTTT.